Presented here are 10 T cell receptor beta chains from one specimen sequenced in a study of Ad26.COV2.S vaccination and SARS-CoV-2 variants. Treatment reported: 15 to 20 received Ad26.COV2.S at low or high dose, single or two shots; roughly five received placebo; per-sample allocation not given. Material that was analyzed had been drawn on day 63 after the first vaccine or placebo injection. Assay: immunoSEQ multiplex PCR; the TCRdb copy retains only in-frame clones and omits some. The table includes a few hundred thousand clones, 92% detected once. The specimen was peripheral blood, collected in a trial of Ad26.COV2.S vaccine versus placebo. These TCRs come from a person between 18 and 65 years old who received the Ad26.COV2.S COVID-19 vaccine or a placebo.

The chain couples TRBV3-1 (or the pseudogene TRBV3-2) to TRBJ1-2; D might be TRBD1 (6 bases). This CDR3 has 15 residues. V was clipped by 0 bases and J by 6 bases, with 14 bases between them. CDR1 is LGHDT and CDR2 is YNNKEL in the germline V gene (reference sequence). CDR3 nucleotides: TGTGCCAGCAGCCAAGATCTGGGGGGCTTCGATGGCTACACCTTC. Its protein product is CASSQDLGGFDGYTF.

The chain couples TRBV6-5 to TRBJ2-5; TRBD2 matches at 8 bases. CDR3 length equals 14 residues. Looked up from germline, CDR1 is MNHEY and CDR2 is SVGAGI. The ends lost 2 bases at V and 5 bases at J; junction bases unmatched: 4. The CDR3 reads CASSYGTRGETQYF. CDR3 nucleotide sequence: TGTGCCAGCAGTTACGGGACTAGGGGCGAGACCCAGTACTTC.

This chain uses TRBV6-5 with TRBJ2-7; the D is unclear. Germline V CDR1 and CDR2: MNHEY, SVGAGI. The CDR3 sequence is 14 residues long. V lost 7 bases and J lost 3, with 16 bases in between. CDR3 sequence: CASTGSGTIYEQYF. CDR3 sequence (DNA): TGTGCCAGCACCGGCTCGGGCACCATCTACGAGCAGTACTTC.

The CDR3 region has the DNA TGCGCCAGCAGCATCCTAGGCGGCGGGGAAACTGAAGCTTTCTTT. This encodes CASSILGGGETEAFF. The chain recombines TRBV4-1 with TRBJ1-1, with D hard to call. Germline lookup yields CDR1 MGHRA and CDR2 YSYEKL. Trimming took off 5 bases at V and 5 bases at J, with 18 bases between the two ends. This CDR3 region has 15 residues.

CDR3 sequence: CASSLNSGGANTGELFF. The CDR3 nucleotides are TGTGCCAGCAGCTTAAATAGCGGGGGAGCGAACACCGGGGAGCTGTTTTTT. The V and J genes are TRBV7-2 and TRBJ2-2; 9 bases fit TRBD2. Germline V gives CDR1 SGHTA, CDR2 FQGNSA. Trimming cost V 2 bases and J 0 bases; bases outside gene matches: 4. This CDR3 comprises 17 residues. The full variable domain, its missing parts supplied by reference TRBV7-2 and TRBJ2-2, is GAGVSQSPSNKVTEKGKDVELRCDPISGHTALYWYRQSLGQGLEFLIYFQGNSAPDKSGLPSDRFSAERTGGSVSTLTIQRTQQEDSAVYLCASSLNSGGANTGELFFGEGSRLTVL.

V and J are TRBV7-8 and TRBJ2-7; possible D gene TRBD2, 5 bases. CDR1 and CDR2 from the germline V gene are SGHVS and FQNEAQ. CDR3 size: 14 residues. The germline V and J ends were trimmed by 4 bases and 0 bases, with 10 bases remaining between them. CDR3 DNA: TGTGCCAGCAGCTCGGACTTAAGCTCCTACGAGCAGTACTTC. Amino acid sequence: CASSSDLSSYEQYF.

J is TRBJ1-2 and V is TRBV30; a possible D gene is TRBD1 (6 bases). The CDR3 totals 11 residues. CDR1 and CDR2 from the germline V gene are GTSNPN and SVGIG (reference sequence). Trimming shortened V by 7 bases and J by 4 bases, and 10 bases separated the two germline ends. In DNA form, the CDR3 reads TGTGCCTATAGGACAGCCTATGGCTACACCTTC. It encodes CAYRTAYGYTF. The complete variable domain, with remaining parts taken from reference TRBV30 and TRBJ1-2, reads SQTIHQWPATLVQPVGSPLSLECTVEGTSNPNLYWYRQAAGRGLQLLFYSVGIGQISSEVPQNLSASRPQDRQFILSSKKLLLSDSGFYLCAYRTAYGYTFGSGTRLTVV.

The genes are TRBV11-2 and TRBJ1-2; D is undetermined. CDR1 is SGHAT and CDR2 is FQNNGV in the germline V gene. V lost 6 bases and J 3 bases, leaving 17 bases between the germline ends. The CDR3 has 15 amino acids. The chain's CDR3 is CASSLIGLGDYGYTF. CDR3 coding DNA: TGTGCCAGCAGTCTTATAGGGTTAGGAGACTATGGCTACACCTTC.

This chain links TRBV7-9 with TRBJ1-4, with D possibly TRBD1 on 6 matching bases. The CDR3 is made up of 14 amino acids. Trimming pared 3 bases from V and 5 bases from J, leaving 10 bases between. Germline V gene sequence: CDR1 SEHNR, CDR2 FQNEAQ (reference sequence). The CDR3 nucleotides read TGTGCCAGCAGCTTTGCAGGGACAAATGAAAAACTGTTTTTT. Residues: CASSFAGTNEKLFF.

V gene TRBV4-2 combines with J gene TRBJ1-2; D is undetermined. Germline V gene sequence: CDR1 LGHNA, CDR2 YNFKEQ. V lost 0 bases and J lost 6, with 20 bases in between. This CDR3 spans 17 amino acids. The CDR3 sequence is CASSQDPRSSQLNGYTF. The CDR3 nucleotides read TGTGCCAGCAGCCAAGATCCCCGCAGCAGCCAACTAAATGGCTACACCTTC.